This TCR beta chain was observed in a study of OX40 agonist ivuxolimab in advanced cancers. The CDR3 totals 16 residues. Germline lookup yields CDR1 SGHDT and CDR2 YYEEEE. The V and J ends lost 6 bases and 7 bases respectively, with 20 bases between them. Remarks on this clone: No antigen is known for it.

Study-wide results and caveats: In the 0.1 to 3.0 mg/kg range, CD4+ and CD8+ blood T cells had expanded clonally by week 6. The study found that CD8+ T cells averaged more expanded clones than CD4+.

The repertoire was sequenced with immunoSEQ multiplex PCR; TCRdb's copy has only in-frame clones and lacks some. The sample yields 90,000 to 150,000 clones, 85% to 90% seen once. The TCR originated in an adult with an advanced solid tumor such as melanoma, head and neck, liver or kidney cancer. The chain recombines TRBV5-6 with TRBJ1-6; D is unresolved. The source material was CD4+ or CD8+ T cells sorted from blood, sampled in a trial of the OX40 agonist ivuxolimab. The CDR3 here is CASTSPILQPNSPLHF. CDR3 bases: TGTGCCAGCACCTCCCCGATTTTACAGCCAAATTCACCCCTCCACTTT.